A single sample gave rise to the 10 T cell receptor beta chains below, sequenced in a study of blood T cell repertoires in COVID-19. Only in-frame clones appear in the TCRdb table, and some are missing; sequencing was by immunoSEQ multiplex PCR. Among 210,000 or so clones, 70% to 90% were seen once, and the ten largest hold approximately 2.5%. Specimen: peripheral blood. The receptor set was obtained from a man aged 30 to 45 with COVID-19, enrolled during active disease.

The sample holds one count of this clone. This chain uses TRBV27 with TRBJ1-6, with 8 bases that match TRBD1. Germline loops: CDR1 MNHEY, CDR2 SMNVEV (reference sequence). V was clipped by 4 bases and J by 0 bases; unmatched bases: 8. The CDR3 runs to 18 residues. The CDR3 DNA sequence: TGTGCCAGCAGTTCCCGACAGGGGTTAAGCTCCTATAATTCACCCCTCCACTTT. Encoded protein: CASSSRQGLSSYNSPLHF.

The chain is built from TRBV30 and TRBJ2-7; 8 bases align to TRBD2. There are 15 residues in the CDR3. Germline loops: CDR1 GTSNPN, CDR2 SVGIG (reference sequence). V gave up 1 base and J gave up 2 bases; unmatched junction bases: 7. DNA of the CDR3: TGTGCCTGGAGTGCTTCTAGCGGGCTGGCCTACGAGCAGTACTTC. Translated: CAWSASSGLAYEQYF.

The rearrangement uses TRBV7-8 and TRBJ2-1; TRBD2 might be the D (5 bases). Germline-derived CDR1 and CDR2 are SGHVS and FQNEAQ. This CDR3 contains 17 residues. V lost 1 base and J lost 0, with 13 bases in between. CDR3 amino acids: CASSLEDFTSSYNEQFF. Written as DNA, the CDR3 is TGTGCCAGCAGCTTAGAGGACTTCACCAGCTCCTACAATGAGCAGTTCTTC.

The CDR3 protein is CASSLPRDRHGYTF. As DNA, the CDR3 is TGTGCCAGCAGTTTACCCCGGGACAGGCATGGCTACACCTTC. V is TRBV28 and J is TRBJ1-2, with TRBD1 identical over 8 bases. Germline trimming cut 2 bases from V and 6 bases from J; bases unmatched to any gene: 5. Per the germline V gene, CDR1 is MDHEN and CDR2 is SYDVKM. The CDR3 covers 14 residues.

The CDR3 sequence is CASSLFRGSDGELFF. In DNA, the CDR3 is TGTGCCAGCAGTTTATTTAGGGGCTCGGACGGGGAGCTGTTTTTT. The gene calls are TRBV28 and TRBJ2-2; the D gene is possibly TRBD1 (5 bases). Germline CDR1 is MDHEN and CDR2 is SYDVKM. CDR3 length: 15 residues. Trimming removed 1 base from V and 7 bases from J, with 13 bases in between.

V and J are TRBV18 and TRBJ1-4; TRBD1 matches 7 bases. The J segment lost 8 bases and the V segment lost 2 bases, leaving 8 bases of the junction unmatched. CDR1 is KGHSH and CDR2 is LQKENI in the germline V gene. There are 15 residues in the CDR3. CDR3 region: CASSPVTGVVEKLFF. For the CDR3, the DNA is TGTGCCAGCTCACCAGTAACAGGGGTAGTAGAAAAACTGTTTTTT. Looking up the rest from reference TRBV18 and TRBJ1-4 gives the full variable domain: NAGVMQNPRHLVRRRGQEARLRCSPMKGHSHVYWYRQLPEEGLKFMVYLQKENIIDESGMPKERFSAEFPKEGPSILRIQQVVRGDSAAYFCASSPVTGVVEKLFFGSGTQLSVL.

CDR3 in amino acids: CATSSGTSDGYTF. The CDR3, as DNA: TGTGCCACCAGTAGCGGGACATCAGATGGCTACACCTTC. The chain couples TRBV15 to TRBJ1-2, with D perhaps matching TRBD1 (6 bases). Germline assignment: CDR1 LNHNV and CDR2 YYDKDF (reference sequence). V lost 6 bases and J 6 bases, leaving 14 bases between the germline ends. CDR3 length: 13 residues. The entire variable domain, with the rest obtained from reference TRBV15 and TRBJ1-2, is as follows: DAMVIQNPRYQVTQFGKPVTLSCSQTLNHNVMYWYQQKSSQAPKLLFHYYDKDFNNEADTPDNFQSRRPNTSFCFLDIRSPGLGDTAMYLCATSSGTSDGYTFGSGTRLTVV.

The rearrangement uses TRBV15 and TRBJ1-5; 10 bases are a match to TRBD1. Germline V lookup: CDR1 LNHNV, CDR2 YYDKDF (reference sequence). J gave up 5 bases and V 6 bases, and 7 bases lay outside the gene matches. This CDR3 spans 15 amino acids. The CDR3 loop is CATSPGQGIHQPQHF. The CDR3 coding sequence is TGTGCCACCAGTCCGGGACAGGGGATTCATCAGCCCCAGCATTTT.

The DNA of the CDR3 is TGTGCCAGCAGTTTCCGGGACAGGGGCTACAATGAGCAGTTCTTC. Residues: CASSFRDRGYNEQFF. The V gene is TRBV27, the J gene TRBJ2-1, with 10 bases matching TRBD1. Germline V gives CDR1 MNHEY, CDR2 SMNVEV (reference sequence). This CDR3 has 15 amino acids. V was pared by 3 bases and J by 3 bases, with 2 bases of the junction left unmatched.

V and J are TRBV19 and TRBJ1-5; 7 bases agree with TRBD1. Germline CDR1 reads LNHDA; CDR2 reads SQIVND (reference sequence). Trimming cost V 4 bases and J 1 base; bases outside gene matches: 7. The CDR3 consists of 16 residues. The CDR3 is CASSTYRGGSNQPQHF. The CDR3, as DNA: TGTGCCAGTAGTACCTACAGGGGCGGGAGCAATCAGCCCCAGCATTTT. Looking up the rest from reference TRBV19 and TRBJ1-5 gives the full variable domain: DGGITQSPKYLFRKEGQNVTLSCEQNLNHDAMYWYRQDPGQGLRLIYYSQIVNDFQKGDIAEGYSVSREKKESFPLTVTSAQKNPTAFYLCASSTYRGGSNQPQHFGDGTRLSIL.